The TCR beta chain described here comes from a study of cytomegalovirus exposure and HLA in healthy donors. The study's findings and limits: An analysis that was carried out later associated some 17,000 TCR beta sequences with HLA alleles at 0.05 false discovery rate. In an earlier analysis, productive rearrangement rates for most beta V segments clustered near 87% or 30%. Per a later analysis, HLA-associated TCR beta chains showed more clonal expansion than other, equally common TCR beta chains.

The donors were healthy bone marrow donors. CDR1 SGHTA and CDR2 FQGNSA come from the germline V gene. The CDR3 loop spans 14 amino acids. V was trimmed by 4 bases and J by 3 bases, leaving 13 bases between them. A multiplex PCR was run with 60 Vbeta primers and 13 Jbeta primers. This table comes from immunoSEQ multiplex PCR, and its TCRdb copy is limited to in-frame clones, with some not included. The table has 250,000 to 350,000 clones, 70% to 90% seen once. To note about this clone: Antigen: not known.

The origin of this receptor is a man aged 35 to 55 in good health and CMV-seropositive. V usage is TRBV7-2 and J usage is TRBJ2-7; D perhaps matches TRBD1 (6 bases). Sample: PBMCs. The CDR3 nucleotides read TGTGCCAGCAGCTCTCCCCGGACAGACTACGAGCAGTACTTC. Amino acid sequence: CASSSPRTDYEQYF.